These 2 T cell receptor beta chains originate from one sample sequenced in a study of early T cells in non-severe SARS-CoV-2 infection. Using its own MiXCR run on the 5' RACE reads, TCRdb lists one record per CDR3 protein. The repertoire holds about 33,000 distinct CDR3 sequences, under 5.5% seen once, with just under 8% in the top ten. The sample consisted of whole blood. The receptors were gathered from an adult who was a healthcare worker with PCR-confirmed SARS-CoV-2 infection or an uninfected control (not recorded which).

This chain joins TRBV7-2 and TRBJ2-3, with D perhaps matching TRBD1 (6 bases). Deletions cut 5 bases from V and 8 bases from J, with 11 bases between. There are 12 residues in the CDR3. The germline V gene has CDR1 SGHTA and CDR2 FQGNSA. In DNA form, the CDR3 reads TGTGCCAGCAGCCCCAGAGGGGGTACGCAGTATTTT. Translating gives CASSPRGGTQYF.

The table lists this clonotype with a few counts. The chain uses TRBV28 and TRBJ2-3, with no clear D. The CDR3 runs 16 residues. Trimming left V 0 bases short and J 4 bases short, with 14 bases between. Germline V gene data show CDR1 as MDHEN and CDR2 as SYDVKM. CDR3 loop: CASSLWASIFADTQYF. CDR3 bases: TGTGCCAGCAGTTTATGGGCCAGTATCTTCGCAGATACGCAGTATTTT.